This T cell receptor beta chain was sequenced in a study of shared clonotypes between healthy human individuals. The wider study: Those who served as donors were a couple of women and three men between the ages of 18 and 49. Per donor, three plates held CD4 naive cells, three held CD4 memory, two held CD8 naive and one held CD8 memory. Study-wide points: Memory subsets generally showed lower estimated richness than naive subsets.

A deep-level run was used for the assay. The method was immunoSEQ multiplex PCR; TCRdb's version includes in-frame clones alone and lacks a portion of them. The table includes about 2.1 million clones, approximately 94% detected once. CD8 cells classed as naive were CD45RO-negative and positively selected for CCR7, excluding terminally differentiated effector memory CD45RA+ cells. As to this clone: What it binds is unknown.

Germline loops: CDR1 SGHAT, CDR2 FQNNGV. The CDR3 has 14 amino acids. Trimming took 6 bases from V and 0 from J, leaving 11 bases between them. The V call is TRBV11-2, the J call TRBJ1-1; the D gene is possibly TRBD1 (5 bases). This clonotype originated in a man aged 18 to 29 in good health. Some clones in this sample may be carry-over from other donors' samples. Material: naive CD8+ T cells from PBMCs. In DNA form, the CDR3 reads TGTGCCAGCAGACTTTGGGGGATGAACACTGAAGCTTTCTTT. Residues: CASRLWGMNTEAFF.